This TCR beta chain came from a study of post-analysis software for immune sequencing data. Study at large: Patients had relapsing-remitting, secondary progressive or progressive-relapsing multiple sclerosis; some lacked subtype.

J lost 8 bases, V lost 5 bases, and 11 bases had no gene match. The CDR3 has 17 residues. Points from the study as a whole: Samples from a shared batch, those prepared together, strongly co-clustered by F measure. Controls showed significantly higher normalized Chao1 diversity than did multiple sclerosis patients. Five TRBV segments, including TRBV5-6, TRBV5-1 and TRBV20-1, were more frequent in patients than controls.

Unique molecular identifiers were built into the TCR beta cDNA libraries. Input amounts of roughly 0.85 to 10 million T cells were used. These gave 500,000 or so cDNA molecules, so each molecule approximated one T cell. MiXCR, applied by TCRdb to the PCR reads, yields one record per CDR3 protein. This sample has hundreds of thousands of distinct CDR3 sequences; 44% occur once, and the top ten carry about 1.5%. As regards this clonotype: No antigen is known for it.

The genes are TRBV12-3 or TRBV12-4 and TRBJ2-1; 14 nucleotides match TRBD2. Sequences were obtained from blood. The TCR was taken from a girl aged 5-17 years with multiple sclerosis. Written as DNA, the CDR3 is TGTGCCAGCAGTGGACTAGCGGGAGGTTCCTTGGGGGATGAGCAGTTCTTC. Protein product: CASSGLAGGSLGDEQFF.